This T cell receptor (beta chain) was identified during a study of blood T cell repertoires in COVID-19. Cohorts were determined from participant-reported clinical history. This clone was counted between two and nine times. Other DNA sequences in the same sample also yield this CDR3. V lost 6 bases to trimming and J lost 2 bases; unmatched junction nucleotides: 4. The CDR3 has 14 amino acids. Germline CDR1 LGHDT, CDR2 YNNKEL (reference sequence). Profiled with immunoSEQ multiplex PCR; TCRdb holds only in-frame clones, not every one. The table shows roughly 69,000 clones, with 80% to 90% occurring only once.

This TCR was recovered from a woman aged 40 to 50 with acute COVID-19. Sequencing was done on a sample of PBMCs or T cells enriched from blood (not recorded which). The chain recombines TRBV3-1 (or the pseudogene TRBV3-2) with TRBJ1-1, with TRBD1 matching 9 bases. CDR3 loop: CASRRGQGNTEAFF. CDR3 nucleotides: TGTGCCAGCAGACGGGGACAGGGAAACACTGAAGCTTTCTTT.